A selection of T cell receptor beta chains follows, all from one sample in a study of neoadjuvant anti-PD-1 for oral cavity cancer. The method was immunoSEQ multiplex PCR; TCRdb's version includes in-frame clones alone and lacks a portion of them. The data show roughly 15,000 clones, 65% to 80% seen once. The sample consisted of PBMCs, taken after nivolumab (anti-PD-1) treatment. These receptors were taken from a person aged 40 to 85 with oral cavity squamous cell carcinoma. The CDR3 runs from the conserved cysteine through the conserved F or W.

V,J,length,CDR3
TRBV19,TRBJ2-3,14,CASSREVGTDTQYF
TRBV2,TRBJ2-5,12,CASRGIGKTQYF
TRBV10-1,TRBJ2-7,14,CASSRSGSEYEQYF
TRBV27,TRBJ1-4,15,CASSLDRQNSEKLFF
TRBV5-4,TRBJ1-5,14,CASSLSQGRQPQHF
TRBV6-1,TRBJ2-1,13,CASGPSSYNEQFF
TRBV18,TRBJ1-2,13,CASSQGNDYGYTF
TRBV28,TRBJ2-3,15,CASSVSIKRGDTQYF
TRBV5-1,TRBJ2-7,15,CASSLESGGTYEQYF
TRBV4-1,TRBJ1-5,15,CASSHPTERNQPQHF
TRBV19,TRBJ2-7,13,CASQGQGFYEQYF
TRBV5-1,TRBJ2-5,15,CASSLEAGSYETQYF
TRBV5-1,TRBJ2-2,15,CASSLGDSVGGELFF
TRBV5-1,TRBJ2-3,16,CASNRRASGSTDTQYF
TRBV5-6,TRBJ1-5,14,CASSLAHGNQPQHF
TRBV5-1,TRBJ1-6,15,CASSLAGPNNSPLHF
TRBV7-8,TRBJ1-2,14,CASSLGRAGYGYTF
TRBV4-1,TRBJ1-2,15,CASSRLSGRYYGYTF
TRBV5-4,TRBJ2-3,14,CASSPGQGSDTQYF
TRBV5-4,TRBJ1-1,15,CASSIEQGANTEAFF
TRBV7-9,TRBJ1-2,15,CASSLGPGESYGYTF
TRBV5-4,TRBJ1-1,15,CASSSIQGADTEAFF
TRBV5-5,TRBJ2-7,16,CASSLGGGSIRYEQYF